This TCR beta chain was sequenced in a study of blood T cell repertoires in COVID-19. For the study at large: The United States, Italy and Spain supplied acute and convalescent COVID-19 samples.

Participants came from roughly 23 US areas, aged about 18 to 89 years. This CDR3 is 13 amino acids long. Germline loops: CDR1 SGHTA, CDR2 FQGTGA. V gave up 3 bases and J gave up 3 bases, with 6 bases separating them. As processed by the authors: From reference gene primer amplification, estimates of nucleated cell counts were derived. Clones were read by immunoSEQ multiplex PCR, and TCRdb kept only the in-frame ones, dropping some. For V, J and clone size, that table is used; D and trimming come from the DNA. The profile shows about 180,000 clones, 88% of them singletons. The chain employs TRBV7-3 and TRBJ2-1; D call uncertain. The clonotype originates from a woman between 18 and 29 years old who had recovered from COVID-19. The material sequenced was PBMCs or T cells enriched from blood (not recorded which). CDR3 coding DNA: TGTGCCAGCAGCTTTGGCGGCTACAATGAGCAGTTCTTC. Its translation: CASSFGGYNEQFF.